The 17 T cell receptor beta chains listed next were all sequenced from one sample in a study of somatic mutations in cytotoxic T cells in rheumatoid arthritis. TCRdb keeps only in-frame clones here, not all; method: immunoSEQ multiplex PCR. The sample lists some 13,000 clones, just under 80% occurring once. The sample was CD8+ T cells sorted from blood. The receptors come from an adult with rheumatoid arthritis.

In its sample, this clone was seen a few times. This chain connects TRBV6-1 to TRBJ1-1; D is undetermined. Germline lookup yields CDR1 MNHNS and CDR2 SASEGT. The V end lost 3 bases, the J end lost 4 bases, and 6 bases lay between the germline ends. The CDR3 has 12 amino acids. The CDR3 DNA sequence: TGTGCCAGCAGTGACGACGTCACTGAAGCTTTCTTT. Its translation is CASSDDVTEAFF.

The chain has TRBV9 and TRBJ2-7; 11 nucleotides align to TRBD2. Trimming took 0 bases from V and 5 from J; bases not matched to a gene: 1. Germline V gives CDR1 SGDLS, CDR2 YYNGEE. This CDR3 region has 14 residues. The CDR3 sequence is CASSVALAGDEQYF. The DNA of the CDR3 is TGTGCCAGCAGCGTAGCACTAGCGGGAGACGAGCAGTACTTC.

The V gene is TRBV27, the J gene TRBJ2-1; no definite D call. The CDR3 is made up of 13 amino acids. Germline loops: CDR1 MNHEY, CDR2 SMNVEV (reference sequence). V was cut by 0 bases and J by 7 bases, with 7 bases left in between. DNA of the CDR3: TGTGCCAGCAGTTTATCGGACGGAAATGAGCAGTTCTTC. Its protein product is CASSLSDGNEQFF.

This clone was recorded once. The rearrangement joins TRBV9 to TRBJ2-7; unclear D gene. CDR1 is SGDLS and CDR2 is YYNGEE in the germline V gene. The germline V and J ends were trimmed by 3 bases and 3 bases, with 10 bases remaining between them. This CDR3 region has 13 residues. DNA of the CDR3: TGTGCCAGCAGCGGGGGAAATTACTACGAGCAGTACTTC. Translated, it gives CASSGGNYYEQYF.

The rearrangement uses TRBV7-2 and TRBJ2-7, with 13 bases fitting TRBD2. CDR3 length equals 17 residues. CDR1 and CDR2 from the germline V gene are SGHTA and FQGNSA. The V segment lost 1 base and the J segment 5 bases; nucleotides outside the gene matches: 8. CDR3 nucleotide sequence: TGTGCCAGCAGCTTAGGGCTACTAGCGGGAGGGTCGAACGAGCAGTACTTC. It specifies CASSLGLLAGGSNEQYF.

The chain joins TRBV21-1 to TRBJ1-1; the table calls TRBD1, which could not be checked here. TRBV21-1 has pseudogene status. The CDR3 runs 17 residues. The CDR3 sequence: CASSKGRTGGGPAEAFF. The CDR3 coding sequence is TGTGCCAGCAGCAAAGGCAGGACAGGGGGAGGGCCCGCTGAAGCTTTCTTT.

Here the CDR3 reads CASSLGGTGGGYGYTF. The CDR3 DNA sequence: TGTGCCAGCAGCTTAGGGGGGACAGGAGGCGGCTATGGCTACACCTTC. The chain combines TRBV7-2 with TRBJ1-2; 8 bases map to TRBD1. Germline V gene lookup returns CDR1 SGHTA and CDR2 FQGNSA. This CDR3 region has 16 residues. V gave up 1 base and J gave up 4 bases; unmatched junction bases: 8. The full variable domain, in which reference TRBV7-2 and TRBJ1-2 provide the parts outside the CDR3, is GAGVSQSPSNKVTEKGKDVELRCDPISGHTALYWYRQSLGQGLEFLIYFQGNSAPDKSGLPSDRFSAERTGGSVSTLTIQRTQQEDSAVYLCASSLGGTGGGYGYTFGSGTRLTVV.

Of note for this clone: The junction departs from the called germline gene at one end, perhaps through a read error. The chain combines TRBV6-1 with TRBJ2-1; the D is unclear. This CDR3 has 15 residues. CDR1 is MNHNS, CDR2 SASEGT, per germline. The CDR3 nucleotides are TGTGCCACCAGTCCCCCAAGGGCCCTTTTCGATGAGCAGTTCTTC. Amino acids: CATSPPRALFDEQFF.

J is TRBJ2-5 and V is TRBV5-1; D not certain. The CDR3 covers 16 residues. Trimming removed 1 base at V and 4 bases at J, with 17 bases between. Germline CDR1 is SGHRS and CDR2 is YFSETQ. As DNA, the CDR3 is TGCGCCAGCAGCTTGCAGGTCCCGAGAGTCGGAGAGACCCAGTACTTC. Encoded protein: CASSLQVPRVGETQYF.

This clone was counted between two and nine times. The V and J genes are TRBV28 and TRBJ1-1; TRBD1 might be the D (6 bases). The CDR3 is 12 amino acids. The V and J ends lost 3 bases and 8 bases respectively, with 10 bases between them. Per germline, CDR1 MDHEN and CDR2 SYDVKM. The CDR3 loop is CASSFQGLEAFF. The CDR3, as DNA: TGTGCCAGCAGTTTTCAGGGGCTCGAAGCTTTCTTT.

The CDR3 region has the DNA TGCGCCAGCAGCCAAGTGGGATACGAGCAGTACTTC. Its protein is CASSQVGYEQYF. V gene TRBV4-1 combines with J gene TRBJ2-7; D remains ambiguous. The CDR3 runs to 12 residues. The V end lost 1 base, the J end lost 4 bases, and 5 bases lay between the germline ends. Germline V lookup: CDR1 MGHRA, CDR2 YSYEKL.

The chain is built from TRBV2 and TRBJ1-4; no firm D call. The CDR3 runs to 11 residues. Germline V lookup: CDR1 SNHLY, CDR2 FYNNEI. Trimming stripped 7 bases from V and 5 bases from J, with 5 bases between. The CDR3 region is CASTHNEKLFF. CDR3 bases: TGTGCCAGCACCCACAATGAAAAACTGTTTTTT.

The V call is TRBV7-2, the J call TRBJ2-3; 12 bases are a match to TRBD2. This CDR3 region has 17 residues. From germline, CDR1 is SGHTA and CDR2 FQGNSA. The ends lost 4 bases at V and 4 bases at J; junction bases unmatched: 9. For the CDR3, the DNA is TGTGCCAGCAGCTGGGGACTAGCGGGCACCCTCGCAGATACGCAGTATTTT. This translates into CASSWGLAGTLADTQYF.

The V call is TRBV5-1, the J call TRBJ2-3; D possibly corresponds to TRBD2 (6 bases). The CDR3 is 15 amino acids. In germline, CDR1 is SGHRS, CDR2 YFSETQ. V lost 3 bases, J lost 6 bases, and 17 bases lay in between. The CDR3 loop reads CASSSGLIGEDTQYF. CDR3 sequence (DNA): TGCGCCAGCAGCTCGGGACTGATCGGGGAGGATACGCAGTATTTT.

The V gene is TRBV27, the J gene TRBJ2-7, with D uncertain. This CDR3 is built from 14 residues. The germline V gene encodes CDR1 MNHEY and CDR2 SMNVEV (reference sequence). V lost 5 bases, J lost 2 bases, and 13 bases lay in between. The CDR3 sequence is CASSPLGQTYEQYF. The DNA of the CDR3 is TGTGCCAGCAGTCCTCTAGGTCAAACCTACGAGCAGTACTTC.

This chain connects TRBV10-3 to TRBJ2-5, with TRBD1 identical over 11 bases. Judging by the DNA end, TRBJ2-7 fits better; the J call may be wrong. Germline values: CDR1 ENHRY, CDR2 SYGVKD. This CDR3 region has 14 residues. CDR3 nucleotide sequence: TGTGCCATCAGTCCCGGGACAGGGGGCTACGAGCAGTACTTC. Translated, it gives CAISPGTGGYEQYF.

The chain joins TRBV7-9 to TRBJ2-7, with D possibly TRBD2 on 5 matching bases. Germline loops: CDR1 SEHNR, CDR2 FQNEAQ (reference sequence). Trimming stripped 5 bases from V and 6 bases from J, with 17 bases between. The CDR3 loop spans 14 amino acids. The CDR3 bases are TGTGCCAGCAGCCGGACTTCAGAAGTCTGCGAGCAGTACTTC. It encodes CASSRTSEVCEQYF.